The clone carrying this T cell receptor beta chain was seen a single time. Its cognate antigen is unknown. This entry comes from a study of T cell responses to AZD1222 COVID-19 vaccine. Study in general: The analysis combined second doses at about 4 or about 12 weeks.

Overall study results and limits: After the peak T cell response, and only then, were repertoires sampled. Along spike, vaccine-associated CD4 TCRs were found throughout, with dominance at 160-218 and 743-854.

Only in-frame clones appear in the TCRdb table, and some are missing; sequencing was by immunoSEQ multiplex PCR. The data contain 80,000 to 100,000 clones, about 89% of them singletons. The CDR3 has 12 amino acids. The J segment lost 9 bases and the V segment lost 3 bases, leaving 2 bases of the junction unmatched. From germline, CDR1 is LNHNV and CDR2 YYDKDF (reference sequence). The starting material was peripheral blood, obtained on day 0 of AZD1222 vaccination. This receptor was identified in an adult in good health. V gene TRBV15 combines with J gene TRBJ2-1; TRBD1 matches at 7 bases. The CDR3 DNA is TGTGCCACCAGCAGCAGGGGGTCTGAGCAGTTCTTC. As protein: CATSSRGSEQFF. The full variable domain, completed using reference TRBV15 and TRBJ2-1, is DAMVIQNPRYQVTQFGKPVTLSCSQTLNHNVMYWYQQKSSQAPKLLFHYYDKDFNNEADTPDNFQSRRPNTSFCFLDIRSPGLGDTAMYLCATSSRGSEQFFGPGTRLTVL.